This T cell receptor beta chain was found in a study of Graves' ophthalmopathy and Graves' hyperthyroidism. The sequenced template was RNA, covering the TCR beta CDR3 region. The first round was an RT-PCR with HTBI primers, and the second round was a multiplex PCR. One entry per CDR3 protein results from TCRdb running MiXCR on the multiplex PCR reads. This sample has 600,000 to 950,000 distinct CDR3 sequences, with roughly 40% found just once. This clonotype was seen at least ten times. The antigen remains undetermined. Notes on the study in general: Between ophthalmopathy and stable hyperthyroidism, a 13-signature model drew a separation with just over 85% sensitivity and around 80% specificity.

V shed 11 bases and J 6 bases; nucleotides not matched to a gene: 11. Germline CDR1 reads ENHRY; CDR2 reads SYGVKD. This CDR3 has 13 residues. V and J are TRBV10-3 and TRBJ1-2; the match to TRBD1 covers 8 bases. Sequencing was performed on peripheral blood. This TCR came from an adult man with Graves' ophthalmopathy. In DNA form, the CDR3 reads TGTGCCGTCTCCCAGGACAGGGTTGATGGCTACACCTTC. Encoded protein: CAVSQDRVDGYTF.